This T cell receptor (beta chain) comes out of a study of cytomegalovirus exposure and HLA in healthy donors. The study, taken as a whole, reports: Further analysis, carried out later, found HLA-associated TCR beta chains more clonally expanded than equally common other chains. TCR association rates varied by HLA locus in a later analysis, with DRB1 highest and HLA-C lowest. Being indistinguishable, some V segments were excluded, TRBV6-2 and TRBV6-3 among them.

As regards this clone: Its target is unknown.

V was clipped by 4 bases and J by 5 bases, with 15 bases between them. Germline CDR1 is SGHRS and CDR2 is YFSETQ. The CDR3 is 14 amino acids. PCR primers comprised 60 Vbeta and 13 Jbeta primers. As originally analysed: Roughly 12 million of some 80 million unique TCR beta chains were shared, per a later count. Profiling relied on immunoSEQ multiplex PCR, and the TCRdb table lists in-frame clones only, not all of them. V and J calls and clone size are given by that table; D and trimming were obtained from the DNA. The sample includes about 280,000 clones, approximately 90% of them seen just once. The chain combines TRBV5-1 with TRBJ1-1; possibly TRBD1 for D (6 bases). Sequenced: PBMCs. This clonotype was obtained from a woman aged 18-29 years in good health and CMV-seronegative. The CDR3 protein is CASSLGTLGTEAFF. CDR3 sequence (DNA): TGCGCCAGCAGCCTCGGGACATTGGGGACTGAAGCTTTCTTT.